Included here is one T cell receptor beta chain sequence, with context. This sample is part of a study of cytomegalovirus exposure and HLA in healthy donors. Sequenced by immunoSEQ multiplex PCR; TCRdb stores in-frame clones only, minus some. The profile shows 120,000 or so clones, 88% of them singletons. From germline, CDR1 is GTSNPN and CDR2 SVGIG (reference sequence). V dropped 3 bases and J dropped 1 base, with 17 bases sitting between them. The CDR3 is 16 amino acids. The study drew the donors from its approximately 110-subject validation cohort, separate from the roughly 670-subject first cohort.

The sequenced sample consisted of PBMCs. This sequence was found in a man aged 25 to 45 in good health and CMV-seronegative. The gene calls are TRBV30 and TRBJ2-3, with D perhaps TRBD2 (6 bases). The CDR3 region is CAWRTIGGGGTDTQYF. For the CDR3, the DNA is TGTGCCTGGAGAACAATCGGGGGAGGTGGCACAGATACGCAGTATTTT. Variable domain in full (rest from reference TRBV30 and TRBJ2-3): SQTIHQWPATLVQPVGSPLSLECTVEGTSNPNLYWYRQAAGRGLQLLFYSVGIGQISSEVPQNLSASRPQDRQFILSSKKLLLSDSGFYLCAWRTIGGGGTDTQYFGPGTRLTVL.